Described below is a single TCR beta chain sequence and its context. These data are taken from a study of OX40 agonist ivuxolimab in advanced cancers. Trimming took 4 bases from V and 3 from J, leaving 10 bases between them. The CDR3 is 13 amino acids. Germline-derived CDR1 and CDR2 are SGHDN and FVKESK. Assay used: immunoSEQ multiplex PCR; TCRdb lists only in-frame clones, some missing. The table lists some 75,000 clones, less than 90% of them singletons, with less than 4% in the top ten. The genes are TRBV14 and TRBJ2-7, with D possibly TRBD2 on 5 matching bases. This sequence was found in an adult with an advanced solid tumor such as melanoma, head and neck, liver or kidney cancer. Material: CD4+ or CD8+ T cells sorted from blood, obtained in a trial of the OX40 agonist ivuxolimab. The CDR3 DNA is TGTGCCAGCAGCCCCACGGGAAACTACGAGCAGTACTTC. Translated, it gives CASSPTGNYEQYF.